Sequencing of this T cell receptor (beta chain) was carried out in a study of T cells in Graves' hyperthyroidism and ophthalmopathy. This CDR3 spans 18 amino acids. The germline V gene encodes CDR1 WSHSY and CDR2 SAAADI. Unmatched junction bases numbered 14, after V lost 8 bases and J lost 0 bases. Amplification of TCR beta CDR3 regions was performed using RNA transcripts as template. First-round RT-PCR of the TCR CDR3 relied on the HTBI primer set. A single record per CDR3 protein comes from TCRdb applying MiXCR to the multiplex PCR reads. The sample lists around 660,000 distinct CDR3 sequences, just under 45% occurring once. The diagnoses drew upon clinical symptoms, serum thyroxine and TRAb, thyroid ultrasound and orbital computed tomography. Broader study findings: The majority of expanded thyroid clonotypes above 0.001 also appeared in blood. It was a median roughly 6.5 months before onset that the model predicted ophthalmopathy.

Of note for this clonotype: Antigen specificity is unknown.

The TCR comes from an adult man with Graves' disease, either hyperthyroidism or ophthalmopathy (not recorded which). The chain has TRBV10-2 and TRBJ1-5; the match to TRBD1 covers 9 bases. The sequenced sample consisted of peripheral blood or thyroid tissue (not recorded which). The CDR3 nucleotides are TGCGCCAGCCGTCCCGGGACAGGGCTGGGGGGTAGCAATCAGCCCCAGCATTTT. Amino acids: CASRPGTGLGGSNQPQHF.